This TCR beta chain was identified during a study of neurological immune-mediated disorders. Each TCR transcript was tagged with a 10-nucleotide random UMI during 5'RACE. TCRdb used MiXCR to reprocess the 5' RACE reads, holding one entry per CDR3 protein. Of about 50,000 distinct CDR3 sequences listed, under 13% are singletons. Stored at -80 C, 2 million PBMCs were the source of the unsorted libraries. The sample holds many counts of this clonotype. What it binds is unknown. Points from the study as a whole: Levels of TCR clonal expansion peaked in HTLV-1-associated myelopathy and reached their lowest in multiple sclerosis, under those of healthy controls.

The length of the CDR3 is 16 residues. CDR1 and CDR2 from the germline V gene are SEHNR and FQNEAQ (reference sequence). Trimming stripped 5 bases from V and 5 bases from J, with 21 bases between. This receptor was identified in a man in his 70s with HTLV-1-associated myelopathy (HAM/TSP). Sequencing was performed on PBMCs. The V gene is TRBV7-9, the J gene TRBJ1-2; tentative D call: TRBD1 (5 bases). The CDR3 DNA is TGTGCCAGCAGCACGGGACGGAGTAGCGCGGGATATGGCTACACCTTC. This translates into CASSTGRSSAGYGYTF. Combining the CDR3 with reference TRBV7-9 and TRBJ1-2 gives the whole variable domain DTGVSQNPRHKITKRGQNVTFRCDPISEHNRLYWYRQTLGQGPEFLTYFQNEAQLEKSRLLSDRFSAERPKGSFSTLEIQRTEQGDSAMYLCASSTGRSSAGYGYTFGSGTRLTVV.